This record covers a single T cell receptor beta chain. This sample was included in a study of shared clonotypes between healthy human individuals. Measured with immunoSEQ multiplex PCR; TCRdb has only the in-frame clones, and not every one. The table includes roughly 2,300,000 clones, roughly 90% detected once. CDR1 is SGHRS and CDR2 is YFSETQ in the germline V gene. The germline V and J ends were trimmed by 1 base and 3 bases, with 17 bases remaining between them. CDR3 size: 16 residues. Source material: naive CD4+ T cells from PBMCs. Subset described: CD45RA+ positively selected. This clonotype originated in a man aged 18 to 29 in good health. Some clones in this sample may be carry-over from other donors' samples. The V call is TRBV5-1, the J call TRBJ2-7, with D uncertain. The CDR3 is CASSLSGSLGNYEQYF. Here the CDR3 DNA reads TGCGCCAGCAGCTTGTCCGGCTCACTTGGTAACTACGAGCAGTACTTC.